Listed below are T cell receptor beta chains from one sample, sequenced in a study of T-cell reconstitution after alpha-beta-depleted transplantation in children. MiXCR, applied by TCRdb to the PCR reads, yields one record per CDR3 protein. The sample yields about 480,000 distinct CDR3 sequences, around an eighth seen once. Sample: PBMCs from the stem cell graft donor, taken from the stem cell graft. The receptors originated from a human donor who donated a stem cell graft to a child with combined immunodeficiency. Each CDR3 is given with its conserved first and last residue. Fields, in order: D gene, V gene, J gene, clone size, CDR3 DNA, CDR3 protein. D genes are given only for firm matches. Some rows mark clone size as missing; the rest say once, few, many or name a class of expanded clone.

>NA|TRBV7-9|TRBJ2-7|many
TGTGCCAGCAGCTTAGGGGACGGAGACGATCAGTACTTC
CASSLGDGDDQYF
>NA|TRBV6-6|TRBJ2-1|few
TGTGCCAGCAGTTACTTGGCTCAGGAGCAGTTCTTC
CASSYLAQEQFF
>TRBD2|TRBV6-2/TRBV6-3|TRBJ2-3|NA
TGTGCCAGCAGTTACCCGGATAGCGGGGGCCATTCTCGCACAGATACGCAGTATTTT
CASSYPDSGGHSRTDTQYF
>NA|TRBV6-1|TRBJ1-2|few
TGTGCCAGCAGTCTGAGTTTAGGAAGTAGCTATGGCTACACCTTC
CASSLSLGSSYGYTF
>TRBD1|TRBV7-2|TRBJ2-1|few
TGTGCCAGCAGCTTTCCGGGACAGGGGGCTGCCAATGAGCAGTTCTTC
CASSFPGQGAANEQFF
>NA|TRBV5-1|TRBJ1-2|few
TGCGCCAGCAGCTTGGAGGCACCAGCGGGAATGGTTGGCTACACCTTC
CASSLEAPAGMVGYTF
>NA|TRBV5-4|TRBJ1-4|many
TGTGCCAGCAGCTTGGGTGGGACAACGAATGAAAAACTGTTTTTT
CASSLGGTTNEKLFF
>NA|TRBV12-3/TRBV12-4|TRBJ1-1|few
TGTGCCAGCAGTTTATCGGACAGCCGGACTGAAGCTTTCTTT
CASSLSDSRTEAFF
>NA|TRBV28|TRBJ2-3|many
TGTGCCAGCAGTTCCCCGAACACAGATACGCAGTATTTT
CASSSPNTDTQYF
>TRBD2|TRBV20-1|TRBJ2-5|few
TGCAGTGCTAGAGATCGGCGGGGGGTCGGAGAGACCCAGTACTTC
CSARDRRGVGETQYF
>NA|TRBV6-5|TRBJ2-3|NA
TGTGCCACCAAGGGCGGGGATACGCAGTATTTT
CATKGGDTQYF
>TRBD2|TRBV30|TRBJ2-7|few
TGTGCCTGGAGAGGAGAACTAGCGGTCTACGAGCAGTACTTC
CAWRGELAVYEQYF
>NA|TRBV10-3|TRBJ2-1|many
TGTGCCATCAGTGTCGGACTCATATCCTACAATGAGCAGTTCTTC
CAISVGLISYNEQFF
>NA|TRBV27|TRBJ2-2|many
TGTGCCAGCAGTTTACACGCCCAGGGCGGGGAGCTGTTTTTT
CASSLHAQGGELFF
>NA|TRBV20-1|TRBJ1-5|few
TGCAGTGCTAGGGATGTTGCTCAGCCCCAGCATTTT
CSARDVAQPQHF
>NA|TRBV2|TRBJ2-3|many
TGTGCCAGCAGTGAAGCGCTTCGGAGTACGCAGTATTTT
CASSEALRSTQYF
>TRBD2|TRBV27|TRBJ2-5|few
TGTGCCAGCAGTTTCGGACTAGCGGGAGGAGCGGAGACCCAGTACTTC
CASSFGLAGGAETQYF
>TRBD2|TRBV6-2/TRBV6-3|TRBJ2-1|NA
TGTGCCGCCGGGCGACTAGCGGTTAGTGAGCAGTTCTTC
CAAGRLAVSEQFF
>NA|TRBV12-3/TRBV12-4|TRBJ1-1|many
TGTGCCAGCAGTTTAATGTCAGGGACTATGAACACTGAAGCTTTCTTT
CASSLMSGTMNTEAFF
>NA|TRBV24-1|TRBJ2-3|NA
TGTGCCACCAGTGTGGGGGGAACAGATACGCAGTATTTT
CATSVGGTDTQYF
>NA|TRBV12-3/TRBV12-4|TRBJ2-3|few
TGTGCCAGCAGTTCCCCGTCCGGATACCATACGCAGTATTTT
CASSSPSGYHTQYF
>NA|TRBV7-6|TRBJ2-7|many
TGTGCCAGCAGCTTAGCCCAGGGAGGATTGTTGTACGAGCAGTACTTC
CASSLAQGGLLYEQYF
>NA|TRBV11-3|TRBJ2-2|NA
TGTGCCAGCAGCCCCTCAAGGACCGGGGAGCTGTTTTTT
CASSPSRTGELFF
>TRBD2|TRBV9|TRBJ2-7|few
TGTGCCAGCAGCGTTTCGGGGGGTTCCCACGAGCAGTACTTC
CASSVSGGSHEQYF
>NA|TRBV7-9|TRBJ1-2|few
TGTGCCAGCAGCAAGGAGGCAGGGACCACCGGCTACACCTTC
CASSKEAGTTGYTF
>NA|TRBV20-1|TRBJ2-5|few
TGCAGTGCTAGGGGCCCCGGGGAGAGAGAGACCCAGTACTTC
CSARGPGERETQYF
>NA|TRBV5-1|TRBJ2-2|NA
TGCGCCAGCAGTCCGGACGGGAACACCGGGGAGCTGTTTTTT
CASSPDGNTGELFF
>NA|TRBV12-3/TRBV12-4|TRBJ1-1|many
TGTGCCAGCAGTTTAGAGGGTACCCACACTGAAGCTTTCTTT
CASSLEGTHTEAFF
>TRBD2|TRBV12-3/TRBV12-4|TRBJ2-3|many
TGTGCCAGCAGCCTAGCGGGAGAGGGAACAGATACGCAGTATTTT
CASSLAGEGTDTQYF
>NA|TRBV21-1|TRBJ2-7|NA
TGTGCCAGCAGCAAAGAGGGGCAGGGGGTGGTCTACGAGCAGTACTTC
CASSKEGQGVVYEQYF
>TRBD1|TRBV20-1|TRBJ2-2|few
TGCAGTGCGCAAGGGGGCTGGCAGGAGAACACCGGGGAGCTGTTTTTT
CSAQGGWQENTGELFF
>TRBD1|TRBV7-2|TRBJ1-5|NA
TGTGCCAGCAGCTTAAGGGGACAGGATCAGCCCCAGCATTTT
CASSLRGQDQPQHF
>NA|TRBV20-1|TRBJ2-1|many
TGCAGTGCTAGAGCCCCTCGGGTGACGCAGTTCTTC
CSARAPRVTQFF
>NA|TRBV29-1|TRBJ2-7|NA
TGCAGCGTTGTCGATTTTGGCCACTACGAGCAGTACTTC
CSVVDFGHYEQYF